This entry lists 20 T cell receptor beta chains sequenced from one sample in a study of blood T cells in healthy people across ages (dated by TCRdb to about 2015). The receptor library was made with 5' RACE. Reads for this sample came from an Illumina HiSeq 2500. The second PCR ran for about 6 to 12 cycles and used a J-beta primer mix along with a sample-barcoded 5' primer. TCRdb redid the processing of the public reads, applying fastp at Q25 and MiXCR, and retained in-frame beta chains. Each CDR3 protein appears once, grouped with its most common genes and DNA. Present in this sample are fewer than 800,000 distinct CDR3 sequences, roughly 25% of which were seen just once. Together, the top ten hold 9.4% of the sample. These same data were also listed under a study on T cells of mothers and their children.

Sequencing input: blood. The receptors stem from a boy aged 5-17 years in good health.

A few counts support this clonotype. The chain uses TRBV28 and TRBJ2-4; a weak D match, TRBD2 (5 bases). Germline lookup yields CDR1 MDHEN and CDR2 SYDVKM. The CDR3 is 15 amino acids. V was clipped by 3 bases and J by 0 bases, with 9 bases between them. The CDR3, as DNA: TGTGCCAGCAGTTTCCGGGGTCTAGCCAAAAACATTCAGTACTTC. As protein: CASSFRGLAKNIQYF.

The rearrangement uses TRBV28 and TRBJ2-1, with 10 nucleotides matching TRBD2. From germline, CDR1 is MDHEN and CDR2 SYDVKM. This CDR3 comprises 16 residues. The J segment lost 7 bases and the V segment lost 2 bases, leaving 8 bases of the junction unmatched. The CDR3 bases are TGTGCCAGCAGTTTACTTTCAGCGGGAGGGAAAAATGAGCAGTTCTTC. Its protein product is CASSLLSAGGKNEQFF.

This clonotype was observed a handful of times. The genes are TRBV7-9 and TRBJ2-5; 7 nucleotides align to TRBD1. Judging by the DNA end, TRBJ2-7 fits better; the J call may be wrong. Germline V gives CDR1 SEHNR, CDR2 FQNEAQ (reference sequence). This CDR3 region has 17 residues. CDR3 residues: CASSSVTGAYMVYEQYF. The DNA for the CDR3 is TGTGCCAGCAGCTCGGTAACAGGGGCATATATGGTCTACGAGCAGTACTTC.

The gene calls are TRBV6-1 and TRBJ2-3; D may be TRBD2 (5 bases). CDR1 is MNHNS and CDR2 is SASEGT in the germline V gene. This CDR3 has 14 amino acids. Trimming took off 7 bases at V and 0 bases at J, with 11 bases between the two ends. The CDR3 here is CASNRDTSTDTQYF. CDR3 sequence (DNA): TGTGCCAGCAACCGGGATACTAGCACAGATACGCAGTATTTT.

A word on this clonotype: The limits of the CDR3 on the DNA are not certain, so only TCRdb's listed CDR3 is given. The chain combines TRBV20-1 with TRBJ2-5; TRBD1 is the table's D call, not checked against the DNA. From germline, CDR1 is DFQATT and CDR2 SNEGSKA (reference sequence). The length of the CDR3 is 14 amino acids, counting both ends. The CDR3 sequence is CSASSGQGRKTQYF.

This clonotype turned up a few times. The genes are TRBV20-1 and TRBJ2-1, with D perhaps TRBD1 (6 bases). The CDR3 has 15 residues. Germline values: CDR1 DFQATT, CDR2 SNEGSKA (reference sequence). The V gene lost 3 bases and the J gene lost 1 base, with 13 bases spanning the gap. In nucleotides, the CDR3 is TGCAGTGCTAGCCCGCAGGGGAGATCCTACAATGAGCAGTTCTTC. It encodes CSASPQGRSYNEQFF.

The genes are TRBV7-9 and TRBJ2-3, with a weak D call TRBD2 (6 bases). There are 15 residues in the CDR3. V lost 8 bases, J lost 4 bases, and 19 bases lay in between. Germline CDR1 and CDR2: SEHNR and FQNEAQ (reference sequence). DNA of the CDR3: TGTGCCAGCGGACACCCGGGACTTACGCCAGATACGCAGTATTTT. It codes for CASGHPGLTPDTQYF.

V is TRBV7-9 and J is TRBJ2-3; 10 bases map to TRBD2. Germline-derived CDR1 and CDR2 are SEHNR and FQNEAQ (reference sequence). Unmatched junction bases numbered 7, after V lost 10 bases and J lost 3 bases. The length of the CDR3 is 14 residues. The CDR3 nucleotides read TGTGCCACCTCACCGGGACTAGCGACAGATACGCAGTATTTT. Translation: CATSPGLATDTQYF.

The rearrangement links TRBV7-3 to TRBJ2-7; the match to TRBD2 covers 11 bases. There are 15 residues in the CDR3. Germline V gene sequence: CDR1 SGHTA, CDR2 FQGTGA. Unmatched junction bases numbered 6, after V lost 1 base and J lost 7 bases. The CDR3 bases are TGTGCCAGCAGCTTAAATAGCGGGGGGGTGAGTGAGCAGTACTTC. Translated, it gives CASSLNSGGVSEQYF.

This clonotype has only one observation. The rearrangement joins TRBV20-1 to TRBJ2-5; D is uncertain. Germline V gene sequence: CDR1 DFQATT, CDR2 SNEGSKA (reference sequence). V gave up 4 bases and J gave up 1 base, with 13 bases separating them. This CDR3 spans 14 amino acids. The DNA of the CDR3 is TGCAGTGCTACCCCCGCAGCGACCCAAGAGACCCAGTACTTC. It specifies CSATPAATQETQYF.

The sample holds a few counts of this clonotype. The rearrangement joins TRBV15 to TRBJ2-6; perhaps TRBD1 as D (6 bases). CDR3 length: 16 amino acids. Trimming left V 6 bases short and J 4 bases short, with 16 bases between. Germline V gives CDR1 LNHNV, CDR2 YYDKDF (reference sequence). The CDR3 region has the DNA TGTGCCACCAGACAAAACAGGGCGGAAGGGGCCAACGTCCTGACTTTC. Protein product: CATRQNRAEGANVLTF.

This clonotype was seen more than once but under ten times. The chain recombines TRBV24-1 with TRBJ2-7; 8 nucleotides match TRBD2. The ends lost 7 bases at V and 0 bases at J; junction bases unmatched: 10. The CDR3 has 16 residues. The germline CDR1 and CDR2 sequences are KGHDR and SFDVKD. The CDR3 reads CATRWGLAGSSYEQYF. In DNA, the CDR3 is TGTGCCACCAGATGGGGGCTAGCGGGTAGCTCCTACGAGCAGTACTTC.

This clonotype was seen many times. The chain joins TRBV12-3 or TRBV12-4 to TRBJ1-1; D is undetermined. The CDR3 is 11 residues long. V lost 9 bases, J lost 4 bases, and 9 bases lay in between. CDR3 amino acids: CASRGFTEAFF. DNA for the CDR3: TGTGCCAGTCGGGGTTTCACTGAAGCTTTCTTT.

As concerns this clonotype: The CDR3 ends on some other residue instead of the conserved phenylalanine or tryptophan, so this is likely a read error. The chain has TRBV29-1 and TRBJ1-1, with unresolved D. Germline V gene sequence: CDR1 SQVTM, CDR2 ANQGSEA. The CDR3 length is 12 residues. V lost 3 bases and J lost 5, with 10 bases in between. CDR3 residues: CSVDERRTEAFS. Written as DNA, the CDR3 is TGCAGCGTTGATGAGAGGCGGACTGAAGCTTTCTCT.

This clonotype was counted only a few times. In DNA, the CDR3 is TGCGCCAGCAGCCAAGACAGGTCGCCAAACATTCAGTACTTC. Translated, it gives CASSQDRSPNIQYF. V usage is TRBV4-3 and J usage is TRBJ2-4; D gene ambiguous. The V end was cut by 0 bases, the J end by 6 bases, with 9 bases between. The germline V gene encodes CDR1 LGHNA and CDR2 YSLEER. CDR3 length: 14 residues.

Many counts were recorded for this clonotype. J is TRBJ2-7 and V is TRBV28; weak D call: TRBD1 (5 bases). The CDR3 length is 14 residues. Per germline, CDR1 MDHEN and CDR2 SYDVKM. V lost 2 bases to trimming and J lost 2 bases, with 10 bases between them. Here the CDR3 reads CASSLRQGTYEQYF. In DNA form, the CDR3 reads TGTGCCAGCAGTTTAAGGCAGGGAACCTACGAGCAGTACTTC.

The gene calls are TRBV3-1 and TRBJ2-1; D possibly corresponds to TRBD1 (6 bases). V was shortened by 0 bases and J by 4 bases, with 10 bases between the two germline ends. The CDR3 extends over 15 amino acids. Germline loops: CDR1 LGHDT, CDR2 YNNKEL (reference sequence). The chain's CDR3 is CASSQDATGYNEQFF. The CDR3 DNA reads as TGTGCCAGCAGCCAAGACGCGACAGGTTACAATGAGCAGTTCTTC.

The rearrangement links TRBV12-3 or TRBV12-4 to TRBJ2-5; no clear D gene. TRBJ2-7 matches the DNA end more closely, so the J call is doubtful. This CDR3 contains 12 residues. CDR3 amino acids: CASSFPTYEQYF. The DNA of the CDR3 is TGTGCCAGCAGCTTCCCCACCTACGAGCAGTACTTC.

The CDR3 DNA reads TGTGCCAGCAGCACTGGGACCTACAACGAGCAGTACTTC. Its translation is CASSTGTYNEQYF. The chain joins TRBV7-6 to TRBJ2-7; D may match TRBD1 or TRBD2 (5 bases each). Germline CDR1 and CDR2: SGHVS and FNYEAQ. There are 13 residues in the CDR3. V dropped 5 bases and J dropped 5 bases, with 13 bases sitting between them.

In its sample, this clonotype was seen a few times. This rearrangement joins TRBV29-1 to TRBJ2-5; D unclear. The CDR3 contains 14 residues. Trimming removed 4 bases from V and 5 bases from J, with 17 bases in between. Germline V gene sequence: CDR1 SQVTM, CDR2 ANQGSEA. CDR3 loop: CSVVMTGSWETQYF. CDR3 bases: TGCAGCGTTGTGATGACCGGTAGCTGGGAGACCCAGTACTTC.